This TCR beta chain was found in a study of T cell repertoires in cytomegalovirus infection. Germline CDR1 is SQVTM and CDR2 is ANQGSEA. With 4 bases removed from V and 11 bases from J, the gap between germline ends came to 18 bases. This CDR3 region has 13 residues. This clonotype was detected only a few times. Its specificity is not known. TCRdb fed the reads into MiXCR, producing one record per CDR3 protein. The sample shows about 310,000 distinct CDR3 sequences, more than 20% of them seen only once. The gene calls are TRBV29-1 and TRBJ1-5; D ambiguous. This TCR derives from a human donor in good health (CMV status not recorded). Some clones in this sample may be carry-over from other donors' samples. The sequences come from cultured PBMCs, collected from culture after CMV antigen stimulation. This chain's CDR3 is CSVVDRLESTQHF. CDR3 in DNA: TGCAGCGTTGTTGACCGCCTCGAAAGTACCCAGCATTTT. The full variable domain, in which reference TRBV29-1 and TRBJ1-5 provide the parts outside the CDR3, is SAVISQKPSRDICQRGTSLTIQCQVDSQVTMMFWYRQQPGQSLTLIATANQGSEATYESGFVIDKFPISRPNLTFSTLTVSNMSPEDSSIYLCSVVDRLESTQHFGDGTRLSIL.